This TCR beta chain was obtained from a study of blood T cell repertoires in COVID-19. Across the whole study: Sample material is recorded as cDNA or gDNA derived from T cells, B-cell-depleted T cells, or PBMCs.

In its sample, this clone was seen once. Participants' own reports of clinical history determined their cohort assignment. TCRdb's copy holds only in-frame clones and misses some; the assay was immunoSEQ multiplex PCR. The table lists approximately 230,000 clones, roughly 87% of them singletons. The TCR originated in a woman aged 25-40 years with acute COVID-19. Specimen: PBMCs or T cells enriched from blood (not recorded which).

This CDR3 is CASSRDRGSGELFF. CDR3 in DNA: TGTGCCAGCAGCCGGGACAGGGGATCCGGGGAGCTGTTTTTT. This chain uses TRBV7-9 with TRBJ2-2; 10 bases align to TRBD1. Germline CDR1 reads SEHNR; CDR2 reads FQNEAQ (reference sequence). The CDR3 has 14 residues. Unmatched junction bases numbered 3, after V lost 5 bases and J lost 6 bases.